This passage covers 16 T cell receptor beta chains from one sample sequenced in a study of PD-1 blockade in classical Hodgkin lymphoma. The data were produced by immunoSEQ multiplex PCR, yet TCRdb's version contains in-frame clones alone and is incomplete. This sample carries about 25,000 clones, roughly nine tenths of them seen once, and the ten largest clones take approximately 0.53%. Time point indicated: newly diagnosed, previously untreated cHL patient sample. Negative selection with magnetic separation was used to purify CD4+ T cells from thawed PBMCs. The sample was CD4+ T cells from blood. These receptor sequences come from a human donor with classical Hodgkin lymphoma.

The V call is TRBV4-3, the J call TRBJ2-5, with D perhaps given as TRBD1 or TRBD2 (5 bases each). The better agreement between TRBJ2-7 and the DNA end casts doubt on the J call. The CDR3 totals 16 residues. Per germline, CDR1 LGHNA and CDR2 YSLEER. CDR3 in DNA: TGCGCCAGCAGCCAAGATTTAGCCGGGGACGGATACGAGCAGTACTTC. Amino acids: CASSQDLAGDGYEQYF.

The chain is built from TRBV4-2 and TRBJ1-1; no clear D. There are 16 residues in the CDR3. Germline V gives CDR1 LGHNA, CDR2 YNFKEQ. V gave up 2 bases and J gave up 1 base, with 14 bases separating them. Here the CDR3 DNA reads TGTGCCAGCAGCCAAACTTTCAAGAGGCCGAACACTGAAGCTTTCTTT. Translating gives CASSQTFKRPNTEAFF.

The rearrangement uses TRBV9 and TRBJ2-3; possible D gene TRBD1, 7 bases. The V and J ends lost 4 bases and 7 bases respectively, with 19 bases between them. CDR3 length equals 15 residues. The germline CDR1 and CDR2 sequences are SGDLS and YYNGEE. The chain's CDR3 is CASSPQGGTDYTQYF. For the CDR3, the DNA is TGTGCCAGCAGCCCTCAAGGCGGGACAGATTATACGCAGTATTTT.

The chain combines TRBV4-1 with TRBJ2-2; 10 nucleotides line up with TRBD1. Germline trimming cut 4 bases from V and 7 bases from J; bases unmatched to any gene: 12. The CDR3 extends over 17 amino acids. Per germline, CDR1 MGHRA and CDR2 YSYEKL. The CDR3 DNA follows: TGCGCCAGCAGCCCTGAATCGACAGGGGGCTTGGGCGGGGAGCTGTTTTTT. Translation: CASSPESTGGLGGELFF.

This rearrangement joins TRBV6-6 to TRBJ2-7; 9 nucleotides agree with TRBD2. The CDR3 is 13 residues long. The J segment lost 6 bases and the V segment lost 0 bases, leaving 0 bases of the junction unmatched. Germline CDR1 is MNHNY and CDR2 is SVGAGI (reference sequence). The CDR3 here is CASSYSREGEQYF. CDR3 nucleotides: TGTGCCAGCAGTTACTCGCGGGAGGGCGAGCAGTACTTC.

The V gene is TRBV19, the J gene TRBJ1-1; possible D gene TRBD1, 6 bases. Germline CDR1 is LNHDA and CDR2 is SQIVND (reference sequence). The CDR3 covers 14 residues. Trimming cost V 5 bases and J 4 bases, with 14 bases left between them. The DNA for the CDR3 is TGTGCCAGTAGTCTTACAGGGCCGGGCACTGAAGCTTTCTTT. This encodes CASSLTGPGTEAFF.

In this sample, this clone turned up a few times. V and J are TRBV10-3 and TRBJ1-1, with D tentatively TRBD1 (6 bases). The V gene lost 8 bases and the J gene lost 0 bases, with 10 bases spanning the gap. Per germline, CDR1 ENHRY and CDR2 SYGVKD. The CDR3 covers 13 residues. The CDR3 sequence: CAIQTGLNTEAFF. As DNA, the CDR3 is TGTGCCATCCAGACAGGCCTGAACACTGAAGCTTTCTTT.

This chain connects TRBV7-9 to TRBJ2-5, with TRBD1 as a possible D gene (6 bases). Per germline, CDR1 SEHNR and CDR2 FQNEAQ (reference sequence). V was clipped by 4 bases and J by 5 bases, with 14 bases between them. This CDR3 region has 14 residues. CDR3: CASSSYRDGETQYF. CDR3 sequence (DNA): TGTGCCAGCAGCTCCTACAGGGACGGGGAGACCCAGTACTTC.

The CDR3 here is CATSRDLSGANVLTF. For the CDR3, the DNA is TGTGCCACCAGCAGAGATCTCTCTGGGGCCAACGTCCTGACTTTC. The gene calls are TRBV15 and TRBJ2-6; D call uncertain. Germline-derived CDR1 and CDR2 are LNHNV and YYDKDF (reference sequence). Trimming shortened V by 0 bases and J by 0 bases, and 3 bases separated the two germline ends. The CDR3 consists of 15 residues.

V usage is TRBV10-2 and J usage is TRBJ2-5; unclear D gene. The assigned J gene may be wrong: the sequence end matches TRBJ2-7 better. The CDR3 consists of 15 residues. In germline, CDR1 is WSHSY, CDR2 SAAADI. Here the CDR3 reads CASSEIPVQNYEQYF. CDR3 coding DNA: TGCGCCAGCAGTGAGATACCGGTACAGAACTACGAGCAGTACTTC.

This clone has just a few counts. The chain is built from TRBV7-9 and TRBJ1-5; D gene ambiguous. Germline assignment: CDR1 SEHNR and CDR2 FQNEAQ (reference sequence). The CDR3 has 14 amino acids. V was trimmed by 1 base and J by 7 bases, leaving 11 bases between them. The CDR3 loop is CASSLGVGEQPQHF. The CDR3 nucleotides are TGTGCCAGCAGCTTAGGGGTCGGGGAACAGCCCCAGCATTTT.

The chain links TRBV2 to TRBJ2-6; D tentatively reads TRBD1 or TRBD2 (5 bases each). Trimming removed 6 bases from V and 0 bases from J, with 12 bases in between. Germline CDR1 SNHLY, CDR2 FYNNEI. This CDR3 has 16 amino acids. The CDR3 is CASSDTGASGANVLTF. The CDR3 coding sequence is TGTGCCAGCAGCGACACCGGGGCCTCTGGGGCCAACGTCCTGACTTTC.

The V gene is TRBV6-6, the J gene TRBJ2-5, with unresolved D. V was pared by 5 bases and J by 4 bases, with 8 bases between. Germline CDR1 and CDR2: MNHNY and SVGAGI (reference sequence). This CDR3 is built from 12 residues. The CDR3 bases are TGTGCCAGCAGTGAGTTGAGAGAGACCCAGTACTTC. Its translation: CASSELRETQYF.

The CDR3 is CAWNNLGGTEAFF. The CDR3 DNA reads as TGTGCCTGGAACAACCTGGGGGGGACTGAAGCTTTCTTT. J is TRBJ1-1 and V is TRBV30, with D perhaps TRBD1 (5 bases). The V end was cut by 4 bases, the J end by 5 bases, with 14 bases between. This CDR3 region has 13 residues. Germline CDR1 reads GTSNPN; CDR2 reads SVGIG (reference sequence). The full variable domain, completed using reference TRBV30 and TRBJ1-1, is SQTIHQWPATLVQPVGSPLSLECTVEGTSNPNLYWYRQAAGRGLQLLFYSVGIGQISSEVPQNLSASRPQDRQFILSSKKLLLSDSGFYLCAWNNLGGTEAFFGQGTRLTVV.

The gene calls are TRBV7-2 and TRBJ2-3; 9 positions match TRBD2. V shed 5 bases, J shed 1 base, and the junction held 4 bases outside the gene matches. The CDR3 is 15 residues long. Germline V gives CDR1 SGHTA, CDR2 FQGNSA. CDR3 bases: TGTGCCAGCAGCGTCGCTAGCGGGGGCACAGATACGCAGTATTTT. The encoded protein is CASSVASGGTDTQYF.

With regard to this clone: At one of its ends the junction is not consistent with the germline gene, which may arise from a read error. The chain couples TRBV6-5 to TRBJ1-1; tentative D call: TRBD1 (5 bases). CDR1 and CDR2 (germline): MNHEY, SVGAGI. The CDR3 has 13 amino acids. CDR3 in amino acids: CACREIRNTEAFF. The CDR3 bases are TGTGCCTGCAGGGAGATTAGGAACACTGAAGCTTTCTTT.